The 5 T cell receptor beta chains below come from one sample, sequenced in a study of cytomegalovirus exposure and HLA in healthy donors. Amplification used 60 Vbeta primers and 13 Jbeta primers. Assay: immunoSEQ multiplex PCR; the TCRdb copy retains only in-frame clones and omits some. The table lists over 150,000 clones, roughly 70% of them singletons. The specimen sequenced was PBMCs. All receptors derive from a woman in her 50s in good health and CMV-seropositive.

This chain links TRBV6-1 with TRBJ2-3; 9 bases are a match to TRBD2. This CDR3 region has 16 residues. J was trimmed by 5 bases and V by 1 base; bases with no gene match: 7. The germline V gene has CDR1 MNHNS and CDR2 SASEGT. This chain's CDR3 is CASSEVLAGARDTQYF. Written as DNA, the CDR3 is TGTGCCAGCAGTGAAGTCTTAGCGGGGGCTCGAGATACGCAGTATTTT.

About this clone itself: The junction does not match germline at one end; this may be a read error. The gene calls are TRBV5-1 and TRBJ2-7; 11 positions match TRBD1. Germline V gene data show CDR1 as SGHRS and CDR2 as YFSETQ. The CDR3 contains 13 residues. The CDR3 reads CASNLDRGLEQYF. As DNA, the CDR3 is TGCGCCAGCAACTTGGACAGGGGGCTTGAGCAGTACTTC.

Only a few counts were recorded for this clone. The rearrangement uses TRBV10-3 and TRBJ2-1; D is possibly TRBD2 (6 bases). Germline CDR1 ENHRY, CDR2 SYGVKD. With 7 bases removed from V and 4 bases from J, the gap between germline ends came to 11 bases. The CDR3 is made up of 13 amino acids. CDR3 bases: TGTGCCATCACCGGGGACTCTTACAATGAGCAGTTCTTC. Translation: CAITGDSYNEQFF.

The chain employs TRBV11-3 and TRBJ1-1, with TRBD1 matching over 7 bases. J lost 1 base, V lost 5 bases, and 4 bases had no gene match. The CDR3 contains 14 residues. Germline V CDR1 and CDR2: SGHNT, YENEEA. CDR3 sequence reads: CASSAQGTNTEAFF. CDR3 DNA sequence: TGTGCCAGCAGCGCACAGGGGACGAACACTGAAGCTTTCTTT.

This clone was detected only once. The chain joins TRBV27 to TRBJ1-5; D might be TRBD1 (6 bases). Trimming took off 3 bases at V and 7 bases at J, with 13 bases between the two ends. This CDR3 contains 14 residues. Germline V CDR1 and CDR2: MNHEY, SMNVEV (reference sequence). CDR3: CASSFGQGSQPQHF. Written as DNA, the CDR3 is TGTGCCAGCAGTTTCGGCCAGGGGAGCCAGCCCCAGCATTTT.